This T cell receptor (beta chain) was sequenced for a study of T cell repertoires in cytomegalovirus infection. Study information: Indications of both CMV infection and matching HLA type were provided by public TCR beta signatures.

TCRdb re-called the reads with MiXCR, one entry per CDR3 protein. Of 300,000 to 450,000 distinct CDR3 sequences in the sample, 15% to 20% were seen once. At least ten counts were recorded for this clonotype. CDR1 is MGHRA, CDR2 YSYEKL, per germline. This CDR3 has 15 residues. Trimming left V 1 base short and J 7 bases short, with 14 bases between. The chain employs TRBV4-1 and TRBJ1-5; D is undetermined. Sequenced material: PBMCs. This receptor was identified in a human donor in good health (CMV status not recorded). Some clones in this sample may be carry-over from other donors' samples. The CDR3 loop reads CASSQVRGDSQPQHF. The DNA of the CDR3 is TGCGCCAGCAGCCAAGTTAGAGGCGACTCGCAGCCCCAGCATTTT.